Listed here is a single TCR beta chain. Its cognate antigen is unknown. Per the germline V gene, CDR1 is SGDLS and CDR2 is YYNGEE. V was cut by 3 bases and J by 4 bases, with 13 bases left in between. The CDR3 covers 14 residues. Clones were sequenced by immunoSEQ multiplex PCR, and TCRdb holds only the in-frame ones, with some missing. The sample records about 120,000 clones, more than 75% being singletons. This record belongs to a study of cytomegalovirus exposure and HLA in healthy donors. Whole-study findings and limits: Despite most TCR sequences being rare, some public TCRs occurred in many donors. The study recorded 150 to 200 TCR beta chains that were cytomegalovirus-associated.

The genes are TRBV9 and TRBJ1-2; D remains unclear. Source material: PBMCs. The source is a woman aged 30 to 39 in good health and CMV-seronegative. The CDR3 DNA reads TGTGCCAGCAGCGGGGCGGGAGCCTTCTATGGCTACACCTTC. This translates into CASSGAGAFYGYTF.